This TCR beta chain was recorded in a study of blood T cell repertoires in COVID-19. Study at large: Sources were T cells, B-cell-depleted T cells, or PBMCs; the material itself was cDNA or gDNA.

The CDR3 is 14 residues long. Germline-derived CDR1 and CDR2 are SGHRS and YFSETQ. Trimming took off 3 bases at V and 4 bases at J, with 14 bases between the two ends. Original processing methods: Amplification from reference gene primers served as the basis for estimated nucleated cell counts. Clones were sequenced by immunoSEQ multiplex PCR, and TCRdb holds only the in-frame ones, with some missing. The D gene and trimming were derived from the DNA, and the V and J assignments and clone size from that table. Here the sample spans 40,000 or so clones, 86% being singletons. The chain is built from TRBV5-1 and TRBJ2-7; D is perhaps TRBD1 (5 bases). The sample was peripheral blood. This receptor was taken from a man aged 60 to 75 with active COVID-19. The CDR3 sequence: CASSSTSAGYEQYF. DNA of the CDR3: TGCGCCAGCAGCTCCACCTCAGCAGGGTACGAGCAGTACTTC.